The 29 T cell receptor beta chains below all came from one sample that was sequenced in a study of human T cells and chemical hapten exposure. TCRdb ran MiXCR on the RACE reads and lists one entry per CDR3 protein. Of 190,000 or so distinct CDR3 sequences in the sample, around 25% were seen once. Time point reported: patch test 3, about 24 weeks after DPC sensitization. Treatment defined: therapeutic diphenylcyclopropenone sensitization with weekly scalp DPC. Source: whole blood, taken in connection with sensitization to the hapten diphenylcyclopropenone (DPC). Receptors originate from a woman in her thirties or forties with alopecia areata. Some clones in this sample may be carry-over from other donors' samples.

This chain connects TRBV5-1 to TRBJ2-3; TRBD1 or TRBD2 may be the D gene (6 bases each). The CDR3 totals 16 residues. The ends were cut back, 5 bases at V and 4 bases at J, with 20 bases in the middle. Germline CDR1 is SGHRS and CDR2 is YFSETQ. CDR3 nucleotide sequence: TGCGCCAGCAGAGACACTAGGGGGGCCCCCTCAGATACGCAGTATTTT. It encodes CASRDTRGAPSDTQYF.

The chain recombines TRBV7-2 with TRBJ2-3; D uncertain. CDR1 SGHTA and CDR2 FQGNSA come from the germline V gene. CDR3 size: 15 residues. V was trimmed by 1 base and J by 3 bases, leaving 11 bases between them. CDR3 nucleotide sequence: TGTGCCAGCAGCTTAGGACGGGTCTTAACAGATACGCAGTATTTT. Translation gives CASSLGRVLTDTQYF. Full variable domain (missing parts from reference TRBV7-2 and TRBJ2-3): GAGVSQSPSNKVTEKGKDVELRCDPISGHTALYWYRQSLGQGLEFLIYFQGNSAPDKSGLPSDRFSAERTGGSVSTLTIQRTQQEDSAVYLCASSLGRVLTDTQYFGPGTRLTVL.

V is TRBV7-9 and J is TRBJ1-1; no clear D gene. Between the trimmed V and J ends, which lost 6 bases and 1 base, there was a span of 12 bases. Per the germline V gene, CDR1 is SEHNR and CDR2 is FQNEAQ (reference sequence). CDR3 length: 14 residues. The CDR3 loop reads CASRKGSWNTEAFF. For the CDR3, the DNA is TGTGCCAGCAGAAAGGGATCGTGGAACACTGAAGCTTTCTTT. The whole variable domain, filled in from reference TRBV7-9 and TRBJ1-1, reads DTGVSQNPRHKITKRGQNVTFRCDPISEHNRLYWYRQTLGQGPEFLTYFQNEAQLEKSRLLSDRFSAERPKGSFSTLEIQRTEQGDSAMYLCASRKGSWNTEAFFGQGTRLTVV.

This sequence joins TRBV2 and TRBJ1-2; D unclear. This CDR3 region has 15 residues. The V gene's germline CDR1 is SNHLY and CDR2 FYNNEI. Trimming cost V 7 bases and J 2 bases, with 17 bases left between them. In nucleotides, the CDR3 is TGTGCCAGCACCCTCCAAGAAGGAGGGAACTATGGCTACACCTTC. It codes for CASTLQEGGNYGYTF.

The chain joins TRBV6-4 to TRBJ2-3, with D hard to call. The ends were cut back, 6 bases at V and 0 bases at J, with 7 bases in the middle. The CDR3 sequence is 13 residues long. CDR1 MRHNA and CDR2 SNTAGT come from the germline V gene. The CDR3 sequence: CASSVGSTDTQYF. Written as DNA, the CDR3 is TGTGCCAGCAGCGTGGGCAGCACAGATACGCAGTATTTT.

The chain is built from TRBV6-1 and TRBJ1-5, with 9 bases fitting TRBD1. Germline CDR1 MNHNS, CDR2 SASEGT. The CDR3 is 13 amino acids. J was trimmed by 9 bases and V by 8 bases; bases with no gene match: 8. This CDR3 reads CASGTGSVSPQHF. DNA for the CDR3: TGTGCCAGCGGGACAGGGTCGGTTTCGCCCCAGCATTTT.

This clonotype was seen at least ten times. The chain employs TRBV9 and TRBJ2-1, with 12 bases matching TRBD2. J lost 0 bases, V lost 0 bases, and 4 bases had no gene match. This CDR3 has 18 residues. Germline-derived CDR1 and CDR2 are SGDLS and YYNGEE. CDR3: CASSVDRLAGVSYNEQFF. The CDR3 coding sequence is TGTGCCAGCAGCGTAGATAGACTAGCGGGAGTCTCCTACAATGAGCAGTTCTTC.

This rearrangement joins TRBV28 to TRBJ2-1; 8 positions match TRBD1. Losses at the gene ends were 4 bases for V and 6 bases for J; bases not matched to a gene: 8. This CDR3 contains 15 residues. Germline assignment: CDR1 MDHEN and CDR2 SYDVKM. The DNA of the CDR3 is TGTGCCAGCAGTTCCGGACAGGGAAACAGCAATGAGCAGTTCTTC. Amino acid sequence: CASSSGQGNSNEQFF.

The chain carries TRBV4-3 and TRBJ1-1; no clear D. Germline V CDR1 and CDR2: LGHNA, YSLEER. Trimming stripped 0 bases from V and 6 bases from J, with 14 bases between. The CDR3 covers 15 residues. Here the CDR3 reads CASSQDKNAGAEAFF. DNA of the CDR3: TGCGCCAGCAGCCAAGATAAGAATGCGGGCGCTGAAGCTTTCTTT.

This clonotype showed up many times. The chain is built from TRBV11-1 and TRBJ2-1, with D possibly TRBD2 on 7 matching bases. The V gene's germline CDR1 is SGHAT and CDR2 FQDESV (reference sequence). V shed 0 bases and J shed 4 bases, with 10 bases lying between them. The length of the CDR3 is 15 residues. CDR3 amino acids: CASSLAGGAYNEQFF. The CDR3 coding sequence is TGTGCCAGCAGCTTAGCAGGGGGGGCTTACAATGAGCAGTTCTTC. Combining the CDR3 with reference TRBV11-1 and TRBJ2-1 gives the whole variable domain EAEVAQSPRYKITEKSQAVAFWCDPISGHATLYWYRQILGQGPELLVQFQDESVVDDSQLPKDRFSAERLKGVDSTLKIQPAELGDSAMYLCASSLAGGAYNEQFFGPGTRLTVL.

The V and J genes are TRBV2 and TRBJ2-7; D call uncertain. The V end lost 7 bases, the J end lost 2 bases, and 6 bases lay between the germline ends. Per germline, CDR1 SNHLY and CDR2 FYNNEI. The CDR3 sequence is 11 residues long. CDR3 sequence: CASNPAYEQYF. The CDR3 DNA follows: TGTGCCAGCAATCCAGCCTACGAGCAGTACTTC.

The chain couples TRBV20-1 to TRBJ1-6, with D unresolved. Trimming pared 6 bases from V and 9 bases from J, leaving 12 bases between. From germline, CDR1 is DFQATT and CDR2 SNEGSKA (reference sequence). The CDR3 loop spans 12 amino acids. CDR3 bases: TGCAGTGCGCCACCGGGTAGTTCACCCCTCCACTTT. Translating gives CSAPPGSSPLHF.

This clonotype was counted at least ten times. V gene TRBV20-1 combines with J gene TRBJ1-1; D remains unclear. V lost 1 base, J lost 1 base, and 4 bases lay in between. The CDR3 spans 12 residues. CDR1 is DFQATT and CDR2 is SNEGSKA in the germline V gene (reference sequence). The CDR3 reads CSARGGNTEAFF. CDR3 nucleotides: TGCAGTGCTAGAGGGGGGAACACTGAAGCTTTCTTT.

This clonotype was seen a few times. V gene TRBV28 combines with J gene TRBJ2-5; D perhaps matches TRBD1 (6 bases). The germline V gene has CDR1 MDHEN and CDR2 SYDVKM. The length of the CDR3 is 15 residues. Trimming took off 3 bases at V and 7 bases at J, with 18 bases between the two ends. The CDR3 loop reads CASSFYGRGRVTQYF. CDR3 DNA sequence: TGTGCCAGCAGTTTCTACGGCAGGGGCCGTGTGACCCAGTACTTC.

This chain connects TRBV7-2 to TRBJ2-1; 8 bases match TRBD2. The CDR3 runs to 16 residues. Germline CDR1 SGHTA, CDR2 FQGNSA. J gave up 5 bases and V 0 bases, and 6 bases lay outside the gene matches. The CDR3 sequence is CASSLAHSGINNEQFF. The CDR3 coding sequence is TGTGCCAGCAGCTTAGCCCATAGCGGGATCAACAATGAGCAGTTCTTC.

This clonotype was seen a few times. The V and J genes are TRBV30 and TRBJ2-7; D call uncertain. V was clipped by 0 bases and J by 1 base, with 4 bases between them. This CDR3 comprises 12 residues. Germline values: CDR1 GTSNPN, CDR2 SVGIG (reference sequence). The CDR3 nucleotides read TGTGCCTGGAGTGTAAATTCCTACGAGCAGTACTTC. It specifies CAWSVNSYEQYF.

This clonotype was seen more than once but under ten times. The rearrangement links TRBV14 to TRBJ2-6, with TRBD1 as a possible D gene (6 bases). Germline V gene lookup returns CDR1 SGHDN and CDR2 FVKESK. This CDR3 has 15 residues. V lost 4 bases and J lost 4, with 11 bases in between. In DNA, the CDR3 is TGTGCCAGCAGCCCCGCAGGGGCCGGGGCCAACGTCCTGACTTTC. Amino acids: CASSPAGAGANVLTF.

This clonotype was counted between two and nine times. CDR3 sequence (DNA): TGTGCCATCAGTGAAGGGACATACGCGGCCCAGTACTTC. Protein product: CAISEGTYAAQYF. The genes are TRBV10-3 and TRBJ2-5; D is perhaps TRBD1 (6 bases). The V gene's germline CDR1 is ENHRY and CDR2 SYGVKD. The CDR3 consists of 13 residues. Trimming removed 3 bases at V and 9 bases at J, with 14 bases between.

V is TRBV4-3 and J is TRBJ1-5, with D perhaps matching TRBD1 (5 bases). Trimming removed 0 bases at V and 5 bases at J, with 29 bases between. Germline V gene sequence: CDR1 LGHNA, CDR2 YSLEER. The CDR3 length is 21 residues. The CDR3 region is CASSQDPPGSFGGLLDQPQHF. CDR3 nucleotides: TGCGCCAGCAGCCAAGATCCCCCTGGAAGTTTCGGGGGTCTTCTGGATCAGCCCCAGCATTTT.

This clonotype has only one observation. V is TRBV12-3 or TRBV12-4 and J is TRBJ2-7, with TRBD1 identical over 9 bases. V lost 5 bases, J lost 2 bases, and 10 bases stayed unmatched. CDR3 length: 16 residues. Written as DNA, the CDR3 is TGTGCCAGCAGTCCGCGGACAGGGGACCCAACCTACGAGCAGTACTTC. This gives the protein CASSPRTGDPTYEQYF.

This chain links TRBV28 with TRBJ2-4, with TRBD1 matching over 10 bases. V lost 5 bases and J lost 7; bases outside the gene matches: 8. The CDR3 totals 15 residues. Germline V gene data show CDR1 as MDHEN and CDR2 as SYDVKM. The CDR3 reads CASSPRDRGWNIQYF. CDR3 sequence (DNA): TGTGCCAGCAGTCCCCGGGACAGGGGTTGGAACATTCAGTACTTC.

This clonotype appeared a few times. V usage is TRBV20-1 and J usage is TRBJ2-2; D gene uncertain. This CDR3 comprises 12 residues. Per the germline V gene, CDR1 is DFQATT and CDR2 is SNEGSKA (reference sequence). Between the trimmed V and J ends, which lost 8 bases and 4 bases, there was a span of 11 bases. CDR3 loop: CSTLPSTGELFF. The CDR3 DNA is TGCAGTACCCTACCGAGCACCGGGGAGCTGTTTTTT.

This clonotype was observed a few times. This rearrangement joins TRBV7-8 to TRBJ2-7; maybe TRBD1 (6 bases). The CDR3 is 15 residues long. V lost 0 bases, J lost 2 bases, and 11 bases lay in between. Germline V gene lookup returns CDR1 SGHVS and CDR2 FQNEAQ. The DNA for the CDR3 is TGTGCCAGCAGCTTAGCAGGGGGAAGTGCCTACGAGCAGTACTTC. It encodes CASSLAGGSAYEQYF. Full variable domain (rest looked up from reference TRBV7-8 and TRBJ2-7): GAGVSQSPRYKVAKRGQDVALRCDPISGHVSLFWYQQALGQGPEFLTYFQNEAQLDKSGLPSDRFFAERPEGSVSTLKIQRTQQEDSAVYLCASSLAGGSAYEQYFGPGTRLTVT.

In this sample, this clonotype turned up many times. The V and J genes are TRBV15 and TRBJ2-1; D possibly uses TRBD1 or TRBD2 (5 bases each). CDR1 LNHNV and CDR2 YYDKDF come from the germline V gene (reference sequence). The CDR3 extends over 15 amino acids. Trimming took off 5 bases at V and 4 bases at J, with 15 bases between the two ends. Written as DNA, the CDR3 is TGTGCCACCAGCGCACGGGACGGAGGTTACAATGAGCAGTTCTTC. Translating gives CATSARDGGYNEQFF.

This clonotype was detected a few times. The chain carries TRBV5-1 and TRBJ2-7; either TRBD1 or TRBD2 may fit D (5 bases each). V gave up 4 bases and J gave up 5 bases, with 16 bases separating them. This CDR3 has 14 residues. Germline loops: CDR1 SGHRS, CDR2 YFSETQ. CDR3: CASSPGRPDNEQYF. CDR3 DNA sequence: TGCGCCAGCAGCCCGGGGCGCCCCGACAACGAGCAGTACTTC.

This chain uses TRBV4-3 with TRBJ1-2, with a tentative D call TRBD1 (5 bases). Germline loops: CDR1 LGHNA, CDR2 YSLEER. Trimming shortened V by 0 bases and J by 7 bases, and 12 bases separated the two germline ends. The CDR3 contains 14 residues. The CDR3 DNA reads TGCGCCAGCAGCCAAGATTGGGTGCAGGGTGGCTACACCTTC. It is translated as CASSQDWVQGGYTF.

The chain combines TRBV27 with TRBJ1-5; D uncertain. The germline CDR1 and CDR2 sequences are MNHEY and SMNVEV (reference sequence). Trimming stripped 6 bases from V and 6 bases from J, with 15 bases between. This CDR3 region has 14 residues. The CDR3 loop reads CASSFQAGRQPQHF. The CDR3 nucleotides are TGTGCCAGCAGCTTCCAGGCCGGCCGTCAGCCCCAGCATTTT.

There are a few counts of this clonotype. J is TRBJ1-5 and V is TRBV19, with D maybe TRBD1 (6 bases). The germline CDR1 and CDR2 sequences are LNHDA and SQIVND (reference sequence). V lost 6 bases and J lost 0, with 9 bases in between. The CDR3 length is 14 residues. The CDR3 spells CASRTGYSNQPQHF. The DNA of the CDR3 is TGTGCCAGTAGGACAGGTTATAGCAATCAGCCCCAGCATTTT.

In this sample, this clonotype turned up a few times. This chain joins TRBV5-1 and TRBJ1-1, with TRBD1 as a possible D gene (5 bases). Germline V gene data show CDR1 as SGHRS and CDR2 as YFSETQ. The V end was cut by 2 bases, the J end by 10 bases, with 18 bases between. The CDR3 is made up of 14 amino acids. CDR3 sequence (DNA): TGCGCCAGCAGCTTAGTAGGGTGGCAGGGTCGAGCTTTCTTT. This encodes CASSLVGWQGRAFF.